These 27 T cell receptor beta chains share one sample of origin, sequenced in a study of shared clonotypes between healthy human individuals. TCRdb's copy holds only in-frame clones and misses some; the assay was immunoSEQ multiplex PCR. The data hold 2 million to 2.5 million clones, with 93% observed a single time. The specimen sequenced was naive CD4+ T cells from PBMCs. Subset given: CD45RA+ positively selected. All receptors derive from a man between 18 and 29 years old in good health. Some clones in this sample may be carry-over from other donors' samples.

The J gene is TRBJ2-2, the V gene TRBV27, with D possibly matching TRBD2 (5 bases). V shed 6 bases and J shed 6 bases, with 14 bases lying between them. Germline V gene lookup returns CDR1 MNHEY and CDR2 SMNVEV (reference sequence). CDR3 size: 14 residues. The CDR3 region is CASRLRVDPGELFF. CDR3 coding DNA: TGTGCCAGCAGGTTGCGGGTCGACCCCGGGGAGCTGTTTTTT.

The rearrangement links TRBV6-5 to TRBJ1-2, with a weak D call TRBD1 (5 bases). This CDR3 comprises 15 residues. V lost 0 bases to trimming and J lost 7 bases, with 15 bases between them. CDR1 is MNHEY and CDR2 is SVGAGI in the germline V gene. In nucleotides, the CDR3 is TGTGCCAGCAGTTACTCGAGACAGACGTCTGGTGGCTACACCTTC. Translating gives CASSYSRQTSGGYTF.

The chain has TRBV14 and TRBJ2-3, with 7 bases identical to TRBD1. Trimming removed 4 bases from V and 1 base from J; junction bases left unmatched: 8. This CDR3 comprises 16 residues. Germline CDR1 and CDR2: SGHDN and FVKESK. The CDR3 DNA reads as TGTGCCAGCAGCCGGCCACAGGGGTTAGGCACAGATACGCAGTATTTT. Its protein is CASSRPQGLGTDTQYF.

The chain employs TRBV7-2 and TRBJ2-1; TRBD2 aligns across 8 bases. CDR1 SGHTA and CDR2 FQGNSA come from the germline V gene. The CDR3 spans 16 residues. The trim removed 1 base at V and 6 bases at J, leaving 8 bases unmatched. CDR3 residues: CASSLGSAGGVNEQFF. CDR3 coding DNA: TGTGCCAGCAGCTTAGGTTCGGCGGGAGGTGTCAATGAGCAGTTCTTC. The entire variable domain, with the rest obtained from reference TRBV7-2 and TRBJ2-1, is as follows: GAGVSQSPSNKVTEKGKDVELRCDPISGHTALYWYRQSLGQGLEFLIYFQGNSAPDKSGLPSDRFSAERTGGSVSTLTIQRTQQEDSAVYLCASSLGSAGGVNEQFFGPGTRLTVL.

The chain carries TRBV25-1 and TRBJ1-4, with 11 positions matching TRBD1. The CDR3 is 17 residues long. Trimming at V came to 3 bases and at J to 5 bases, leaving 8 bases not matched to a gene. The germline gives CDR1 MGHDK, CDR2 SYGVNS. CDR3 DNA: TGTGCCAGCAGTGACCCGAGGACAGGGGGCGCGAATGAAAAACTGTTTTTT. Encoded protein: CASSDPRTGGANEKLFF.

This rearrangement joins TRBV6-1 to TRBJ2-3, with D perhaps assigned TRBD1 or TRBD2 (6 bases each). CDR3 size: 13 residues. Germline CDR1 and CDR2: MNHNS and SASEGT. V lost 11 bases to trimming and J lost 5 bases, with 17 bases between them. CDR3 DNA sequence: TGTGCCGTCGGCTGGGGGGCTGGAGATACGCAGTATTTT. This encodes CAVGWGAGDTQYF.

The chain couples TRBV29-1 to TRBJ1-2, with 7 bases aligning to TRBD1. Germline V gene sequence: CDR1 SQVTM, CDR2 ANQGSEA. This CDR3 region has 13 residues. The trim removed 7 bases at V and 4 bases at J, leaving 9 bases unmatched. DNA for the CDR3: TGCAGCGCCCTAGACAGGGCTAGCTATGGCTACACCTTC. Translating it yields CSALDRASYGYTF.

This sequence joins TRBV28 and TRBJ1-4; TRBD1 aligns across 9 bases. Trimming removed 6 bases from V and 13 bases from J; junction bases left unmatched: 3. Germline V gene data show CDR1 as MDHEN and CDR2 as SYDVKM. CDR3 length equals 11 residues. The CDR3 nucleotides are TGTGCCAGCAGAGGGGACAGGGTACTGTTTTTT. Encoded protein: CASRGDRVLFF.

This chain uses TRBV21-1 with TRBJ2-3; the table calls TRBD1, which could not be checked here. TRBV21-1 is shown as a pseudogene. The CDR3 runs to 21 residues. The CDR3 DNA reads TGTGCCAGCTTCCGCTCTGGGGGACAGGGGAGCGGGCCAAAGGGCACAGATACGCAGTATTTT. Its translation: CASFRSGGQGSGPKGTDTQYF.

V is TRBV4-2 and J is TRBJ2-2; D may be TRBD2 (6 bases). V was trimmed by 4 bases and J by 2 bases, leaving 17 bases between them. This CDR3 is built from 17 residues. The V gene's germline CDR1 is LGHNA and CDR2 YNFKEQ. Written as DNA, the CDR3 is TGTGCCAGCAGCCGGTACCACGGGCGGGATAACACCGGGGAGCTGTTTTTT. It encodes CASSRYHGRDNTGELFF.

As for this clone: One junction end does not reproduce the germline sequence, and a read error may be involved. The rearrangement uses TRBV7-3 and TRBJ2-2, with 13 bases identical to TRBD2. Germline CDR1 SGHTA, CDR2 FQGTGA. This CDR3 comprises 16 residues. CDR3 sequence reads: CTSSPPGLAGAGELFF. The DNA of the CDR3 is TGTACCAGCAGCCCCCCCGGACTAGCGGGAGCCGGGGAGCTGTTTTTT.

This chain links TRBV9 with TRBJ2-2, with 9 bases fitting TRBD2. This CDR3 has 17 residues. Trimming removed 3 bases from V and 5 bases from J; junction bases left unmatched: 11. Per the germline V gene, CDR1 is SGDLS and CDR2 is YYNGEE. DNA for the CDR3: TGTGCCAGCAGCGCCTCCCGGCGGGAGGGACGGACCGGGGAGCTGTTTTTT. It translates to CASSASRREGRTGELFF.

The rearrangement links TRBV4-1 to TRBJ2-7; perhaps TRBD2 as D (5 bases). The V end was cut by 1 base, the J end by 4 bases, with 14 bases between. The CDR3 totals 15 residues. Germline CDR1 reads MGHRA; CDR2 reads YSYEKL. CDR3 in DNA: TGCGCCAGCAGCCAAGGCTGGGTGGGGAGTTACGAGCAGTACTTC. This sequence encodes CASSQGWVGSYEQYF.

The rearrangement links TRBV18 to TRBJ2-5; 7 bases are a match to TRBD2. Per the germline V gene, CDR1 is KGHSH and CDR2 is LQKENI. This CDR3 spans 15 amino acids. With 5 bases clipped from V and 2 bases from J, the junction kept 8 bases outside the gene matches. The CDR3 DNA sequence: TGTGCCAGCTCAGCCAGGACTAGGGATCAAGAGACCCAGTACTTC. This gives the protein CASSARTRDQETQYF.

The table lists this clone with a count of one. The chain employs TRBV7-7 and TRBJ2-3; either TRBD1 or TRBD2 may fit D (5 bases each). CDR1 and CDR2 (germline): SSHAT, FNYEAQ (reference sequence). The CDR3 is 14 amino acids. The ends were cut back, 4 bases at V and 4 bases at J, with 12 bases in the middle. CDR3: CASSSHRGADTQYF. DNA of the CDR3: TGTGCCAGCAGCTCCCACCGAGGGGCAGATACGCAGTATTTT.

This clone was recorded only once. This chain joins TRBV7-3 and TRBJ2-2, with D possibly being TRBD1 (5 bases). Trimming removed 2 bases at V and 4 bases at J, with 8 bases between. Germline CDR1 and CDR2: SGHTA and FQGTGA. The CDR3 spans 14 residues. CDR3 sequence: CASSLQGATGELFF. The DNA for the CDR3 is TGTGCCAGCAGCTTACAGGGCGCCACCGGGGAGCTGTTTTTT.

This chain joins TRBV7-9 and TRBJ1-2, with 8 bases matching TRBD1. The CDR3 consists of 12 residues. Germline lookup yields CDR1 SEHNR and CDR2 FQNEAQ (reference sequence). V lost 5 bases to trimming and J lost 7 bases; unmatched junction nucleotides: 3. The CDR3 sequence: CASSPQGAGYTF. The CDR3 DNA sequence: TGTGCCAGCAGCCCCCAGGGGGCTGGCTACACCTTC.

This chain joins TRBV6-6 and TRBJ1-1; weak D call: TRBD1 (5 bases). The length of the CDR3 is 13 residues. CDR1 is MNHNY, CDR2 SVGAGI, per germline (reference sequence). V was trimmed by 0 bases and J by 8 bases, leaving 10 bases between them. CDR3 in DNA: TGTGCCAGCAGTTACTCGGGCAGGGCAGAAGCTTTCTTT. Translation gives CASSYSGRAEAFF.

The rearrangement joins TRBV5-1 to TRBJ2-5; TRBD1 aligns across 10 bases. The germline V gene encodes CDR1 SGHRS and CDR2 YFSETQ. The CDR3 is 16 residues long. J was trimmed by 4 bases and V by 2 bases; bases with no gene match: 8. In nucleotides, the CDR3 is TGCGCCAGCAGCTTTTCCGGGACAGGGGCGGGAGAGACCCAGTACTTC. Translating it yields CASSFSGTGAGETQYF.

The chain couples TRBV14 to TRBJ2-7; TRBD2 agrees at 13 bases. The CDR3 loop spans 14 amino acids. The germline gives CDR1 SGHDN, CDR2 FVKESK. The junction had 4 bases not matched to a gene; V was cut back by 4 bases and J by 7 bases. DNA of the CDR3: TGTGCCAGCAGCCTATGGGGACTAGCGGGAGAGCAGTACTTC. Its translation: CASSLWGLAGEQYF.

The genes are TRBV18 and TRBJ2-7, with D possibly called TRBD1 or TRBD2 (5 bases each). V was clipped by 0 bases and J by 0 bases, with 9 bases between them. This CDR3 is built from 15 residues. Per the germline V gene, CDR1 is KGHSH and CDR2 is LQKENI. The CDR3 DNA reads as TGTGCCAGCTCACCACCGGGGCGGGCCTCCTACGAGCAGTACTTC. Translated, it gives CASSPPGRASYEQYF.

This rearrangement joins TRBV30 to TRBJ1-4, with D unresolved. CDR1 is GTSNPN and CDR2 is SVGIG in the germline V gene (reference sequence). Trimming removed 4 bases from V and 0 bases from J, with 12 bases in between. The CDR3 is 15 residues long. The CDR3 loop is CAWKGSWTTNEKLFF. The CDR3 DNA reads TGTGCCTGGAAAGGAAGTTGGACAACTAATGAAAAACTGTTTTTT.

This clone appeared a few times. The chain joins TRBV2 to TRBJ1-1; D perhaps matches TRBD1 (6 bases). With 8 bases removed from V and 0 bases from J, the gap between germline ends came to 7 bases. Germline CDR1 SNHLY, CDR2 FYNNEI. The CDR3 has 12 amino acids. The CDR3 loop reads CASHRVNTEAFF. CDR3 sequence (DNA): TGTGCCAGCCACAGGGTGAACACTGAAGCTTTCTTT.

This rearrangement joins TRBV11-3 to TRBJ2-2; the D gene could be TRBD1 or TRBD2 (6 bases each). Germline CDR1 reads SGHNT; CDR2 reads YENEEA. This CDR3 has 16 amino acids. With 4 bases removed from V and 6 bases from J, the gap between germline ends came to 18 bases. In nucleotides, the CDR3 is TGTGCCAGCAGCTCACCCCGTAGGGGGGCTGCCGGGGAGCTGTTTTTT. It specifies CASSSPRRGAAGELFF.

Only one count was recorded for this clone. The chain couples TRBV6-1 to TRBJ2-3; the D is unclear. Per germline, CDR1 MNHNS and CDR2 SASEGT. The CDR3 loop spans 14 amino acids. V was trimmed by 0 bases and J by 2 bases, leaving 6 bases between them. CDR3 nucleotides: TGTGCCAGCAGTGAAGCCCCGCACACAGATACGCAGTATTTT. This encodes CASSEAPHTDTQYF.

The J gene is TRBJ2-7, the V gene TRBV28; D remains unclear. There are 14 residues in the CDR3. V dropped 5 bases and J dropped 0 bases, with 11 bases sitting between them. Looked up from germline, CDR1 is MDHEN and CDR2 is SYDVKM. CDR3 sequence reads: CASSPRPTSYEQYF. The CDR3, as DNA: TGTGCCAGCAGTCCCCGTCCAACCTCCTACGAGCAGTACTTC.

This chain connects TRBV30 to TRBJ2-5; TRBD2 aligns across 9 bases. With V trimmed by 2 bases and J by 3 bases, 7 bases remained unmatched. The germline gives CDR1 GTSNPN, CDR2 SVGIG (reference sequence). The CDR3 contains 15 residues. Here the CDR3 reads CAWSPGLASKETQYF. The CDR3 coding sequence is TGTGCCTGGAGTCCAGGACTAGCGTCTAAAGAGACCCAGTACTTC.